Each of the 2 T cell receptor beta chains below was sequenced from the same sample in a study of blood T cell repertoires in COVID-19. Some clones are missing from TCRdb's copy, which holds only in-frame ones; the method was immunoSEQ multiplex PCR. Of over 120,000 clones listed, 80% to 90% are singletons. Input material: peripheral blood. These TCRs come from a man aged 55-75 years with active or convalescent COVID-19.

This clone was detected only once. This chain links TRBV5-1 with TRBJ1-1, with TRBD1 identical over 9 bases. Unmatched junction bases numbered 25, after V lost 0 bases and J lost 4 bases. Germline CDR1 and CDR2: SGHRS and YFSETQ. The CDR3 sequence is 22 residues long. The CDR3 spells CASSLEGDHNKGSGQGSTEAFF. The CDR3 DNA reads as TGCGCCAGCAGCTTGGAAGGTGATCACAATAAGGGGTCGGGACAGGGCTCCACTGAAGCTTTCTTT.

This clone was observed once. V usage is TRBV24-1 and J usage is TRBJ1-3, with 10 bases identical to TRBD1. Germline values: CDR1 KGHDR, CDR2 SFDVKD. The CDR3 loop spans 16 amino acids. The V segment lost 4 bases and the J segment 3 bases; nucleotides outside the gene matches: 5. The CDR3 sequence: CATSERQGACGNTIYF. In nucleotides, the CDR3 is TGTGCCACCAGTGAGCGACAGGGGGCGTGTGGAAACACCATATATTTT.